Below, one T cell receptor beta chain is given with its context. What it recognizes is unknown. The sample belongs to a study of cytomegalovirus exposure and HLA in healthy donors. Study-wide results and caveats: Approximately 160 TCR beta chains were listed as cytomegalovirus-associated. According to reports, the classifier identified cytomegalovirus status with high specificity and sensitivity. According to a subsequent analysis, TCR clusters identified in the first cohort showed a tendency to co-occur across the approximately 120 validation repertoires.

Trimming stripped 3 bases from V and 7 bases from J, with 13 bases between. This CDR3 region has 14 residues. Germline-derived CDR1 and CDR2 are ENHRY and SYGVKD. Separate from the approximately 670-subject first cohort was the 120-subject validation cohort, to which the donors belonged. TCRdb's copy holds only in-frame clones and misses some; the assay was immunoSEQ multiplex PCR. The table shows approximately 150,000 clones, with approximately 88% occurring only once. This chain connects TRBV10-3 to TRBJ1-5; possibly TRBD1 for D (5 bases). Material: PBMCs. The clonotype comes from a man younger than 40 in good health and CMV-seropositive. CDR3 DNA sequence: TGTGCCATCAGTGATGGCAGGGTCGGGCAGCCCCAGCATTTT. Translated: CAISDGRVGQPQHF.